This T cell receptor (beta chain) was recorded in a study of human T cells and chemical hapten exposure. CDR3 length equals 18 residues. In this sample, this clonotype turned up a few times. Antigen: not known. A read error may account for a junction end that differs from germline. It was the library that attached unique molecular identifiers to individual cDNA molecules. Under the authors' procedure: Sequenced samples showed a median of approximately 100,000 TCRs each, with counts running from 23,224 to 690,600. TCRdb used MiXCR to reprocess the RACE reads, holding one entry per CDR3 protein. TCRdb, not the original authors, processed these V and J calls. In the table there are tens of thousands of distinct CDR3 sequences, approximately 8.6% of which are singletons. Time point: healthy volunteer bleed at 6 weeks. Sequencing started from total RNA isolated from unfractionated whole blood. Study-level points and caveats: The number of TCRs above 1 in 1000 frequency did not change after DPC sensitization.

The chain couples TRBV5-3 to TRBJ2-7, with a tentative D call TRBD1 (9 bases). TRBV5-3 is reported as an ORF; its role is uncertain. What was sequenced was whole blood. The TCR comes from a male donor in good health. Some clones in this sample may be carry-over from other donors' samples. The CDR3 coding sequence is TGTGCCAGAAGTTTGGACAGGGGTAACGGGAGGGCCGAAGAAGAGCAGTACTTC. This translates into CARSLDRGNGRAEEEQYF.